A single sample is the source of the 11 T cell receptor beta chains below, sequenced in a study of CD8+CD57+ T cells in acquired aplastic anemia. Patients chosen for sequencing had CD8+CD57+ cells that had expanded, as shown by flow cytometry. For CDR3 and TCR beta VDJ profiling, genomic DNA was the template used. TCRdb ran MiXCR on the reads and lists one entry per CDR3 protein. The sample includes 210,000 or so distinct CDR3 sequences, approximately 51% of them seen just once. Sequenced input: sorted CD4+, CD8+, or CD8+CD57+ T cells (not recorded which) from PBMCs. Receptors were obtained from a human donor with aplastic anemia.

Many counts were recorded for this clonotype. The CDR3 DNA reads as TGTGCCAGCACCAAGTCGTTGGGGATCAATCAGCCCCAGCATTTT. Protein: CASTKSLGINQPQHF. The rearrangement joins TRBV12-3 or TRBV12-4 to TRBJ1-5; D remains unclear. V lost 7 bases and J 3 bases, leaving 16 bases between the germline ends. This CDR3 region has 15 residues.

J is TRBJ2-7 and V is TRBV2; no clear D gene. Per germline, CDR1 SNHLY and CDR2 FYNNEI. CDR3 size: 15 residues. V lost 7 bases and J lost 0, with 16 bases in between. The CDR3 here is CASTPVGFRSYEQYF. CDR3 bases: TGTGCCAGCACCCCCGTCGGATTCCGCTCCTACGAGCAGTACTTC.

This clonotype came up many times. J is TRBJ1-3 and V is TRBV20-1; D is uncertain. V lost 3 bases and J 0 bases, leaving 12 bases between the germline ends. This CDR3 has 15 residues. The V gene's germline CDR1 is DFQATT and CDR2 SNEGSKA (reference sequence). The CDR3 coding sequence is TGCAGTGCTAGGCCCAGGCGGTCCTCTGGAAACACCATATATTTT. This gives the protein CSARPRRSSGNTIYF.

The chain recombines TRBV10-3 with TRBJ2-5; perhaps TRBD2 as D (5 bases). The CDR3 length is 11 residues. The V and J ends lost 9 bases and 5 bases respectively, with 10 bases between them. Germline V CDR1 and CDR2: ENHRY, SYGVKD. CDR3: CAIRDLETQYF. CDR3 bases: TGTGCCATACGGGATTTGGAGACCCAGTACTTC.

About this clonotype itself: This could be a read error, since a much larger clone is one nucleotide away. J is TRBJ2-5 and V is TRBV10-2, with D perhaps matching TRBD1 or TRBD2 (5 bases each). This CDR3 comprises 14 residues. From germline, CDR1 is WSHSY and CDR2 SAAADI. Here the CDR3 reads CVSSDWGYKETQYF. The CDR3 DNA reads as TGTGTCAGCAGTGACTGGGGGTACAAGGAGACCCAGTACTTC.

The chain combines TRBV29-1 with TRBJ2-1; D is undetermined. The CDR3 is 15 residues long. CDR1 SQVTM and CDR2 ANQGSEA come from the germline V gene. The ends were cut back, 2 bases at V and 5 bases at J, with 16 bases in the middle. The CDR3 is CSVETAHGPDNEQFF. The CDR3 DNA sequence: TGCAGCGTTGAAACGGCCCACGGCCCTGACAATGAGCAGTTCTTC.

The V gene is TRBV2, the J gene TRBJ1-5; TRBD1 aligns across 10 bases. Germline lookup yields CDR1 SNHLY and CDR2 FYNNEI. The V segment lost 6 bases and the J segment 0 bases; nucleotides outside the gene matches: 11. The CDR3 is made up of 18 amino acids. CDR3 DNA: TGTGCCAGCAGATCGGGACAGGGGCCTAGGTATAGCAATCAGCCCCAGCATTTT. It codes for CASRSGQGPRYSNQPQHF.

The table lists this clonotype with many counts. The chain employs TRBV7-3 and TRBJ2-5; D remains unclear. Between the trimmed V and J ends, which lost 2 bases and 1 base, there was a span of 14 bases. Germline CDR1 reads SGHTA; CDR2 reads FQGTGA. The CDR3 sequence is 16 residues long. The CDR3 here is CASSLGVGKGQETQYF. The CDR3 region has the DNA TGTGCCAGCAGCTTAGGGGTGGGCAAGGGCCAAGAGACCCAGTACTTC.

The V call is TRBV28, the J call TRBJ1-6; maybe TRBD1 (5 bases). The CDR3 contains 14 residues. The V gene's germline CDR1 is MDHEN and CDR2 SYDVKM. V lost 3 bases and J lost 9, with 12 bases in between. CDR3 in amino acids: CASSFGQGGSPLHF. The CDR3 DNA reads TGTGCCAGCAGTTTCGGCCAGGGCGGTTCACCCCTCCACTTT.

This clonotype appeared a few times. CDR3 nucleotides: TGTGCCAGCTCAGATGGGACAGCCTCACCCCTCCACTTT. It encodes CASSDGTASPLHF. The chain joins TRBV18 to TRBJ1-6, with 7 bases matching TRBD1. V dropped 5 bases and J dropped 10; count of bases not matched to a gene: 5. The CDR3 has 13 residues. In germline, CDR1 is KGHSH, CDR2 LQKENI. Full variable domain (rest looked up from reference TRBV18 and TRBJ1-6): NAGVMQNPRHLVRRRGQEARLRCSPMKGHSHVYWYRQLPEEGLKFMVYLQKENIIDESGMPKERFSAEFPKEGPSILRIQQVVRGDSAAYFCASSDGTASPLHFGNGTRLTVT.

The chain has TRBV15 and TRBJ1-2; the D is unclear. This CDR3 is 13 amino acids long. The germline V gene has CDR1 LNHNV and CDR2 YYDKDF (reference sequence). Trimming took off 0 bases at V and 8 bases at J, with 10 bases between the two ends. The CDR3 DNA follows: TGTGCCACCAGCAGAGACGGACTAGGCGGCTACACCTTC. This encodes CATSRDGLGGYTF.